This T cell receptor beta chain originates from a study of T cells in women clearing cervical HPV infection. The overall study: Donors had HPV16-related CIN3 or worse; 2 had invasive cancer. Blood came at first lesion visit for cases, post-clearance for controls.

Using immunoSEQ multiplex PCR, the repertoire was profiled, and TCRdb retains in-frame clones only, with some absent. The sample totals tens of thousands of clones. To note about this clone: The read terminates 3 residues ahead of where the CDR3 ends, so the germline J gene completes it.

The CDR3 spans 19 residues. Germline V lookup: CDR1 MDHEN, CDR2 SYDVKM. V lost 6 bases and J lost 0, with 24 bases in between. Dot-blot hybridization genotyped cervical HPV amplified with MY09/MY11 PCR. The sample comprised blood buffy coat. This receptor was obtained from a woman between 18 and 70 years old with a cervical HPV16 infection that either progressed to CIN3+ or cleared (not recorded which). The chain has TRBV28 and TRBJ2-4; maybe TRBD2 (6 bases). CDR3 protein: CASSESSLRLVKAKNIQYF. CDR3 DNA (partial): TGTGCCAGCAGCGAAAGTTCGCTCAGACTAGTAAAAGCCAAAAACATT.